Listed below are T cell receptor beta chains from one sample, sequenced in a study of patients and donors after allogeneic stem cell transplantation. MiXCR was run by TCRdb on the RT-PCR reads, yielding one entry per CDR3 protein. The table includes some 960,000 distinct CDR3 sequences, more than 15% detected once. Sample: blood, either unsorted or a sorted T cell fraction (not recorded which). These TCRs come from a human donor who was either an allogeneic HSCT recipient or a stem cell or donor lymphocyte infusion donor (not recorded which). It is not recorded whose cells these are; they may come from a transplant donor. CDR3s leave out the opening cysteine and the closing phenylalanine or tryptophan. D genes are given only for firm matches.

TRBV12-3/TRBV12-4	-	TRBJ1-1	ASRPGGMNTEAF
TRBV9	-	TRBJ2-2	ASSLGGGGTGELF
TRBV20-1	TRBD2	TRBJ2-1	SAQTSGRSSEQF
TRBV30	TRBD1	TRBJ2-7	AWSVTGGASGEQY
TRBV20-1	-	TRBJ1-3	SAGGVGSGNTIY
TRBV6-2/TRBV6-3	-	TRBJ1-1	ASSYSRAGGNTEAF
TRBV10-3	TRBD1	TRBJ1-1	AIQGQGRATEAF
TRBV6-2/TRBV6-3	-	TRBJ1-1	ASSYRAGEGTEAF
TRBV4-1	TRBD2	TRBJ2-2	ASSPRLAGAGGGNTGELF
TRBV12-3/TRBV12-4	-	TRBJ2-7	ASSPTSYEQY
TRBV2	TRBD1	TRBJ2-5	ASSEGDSKKRKKETQY
TRBV9	-	TRBJ2-5	ASSVGTGSKAQRTQY
TRBV10-2	TRBD2	TRBJ2-7	ASSEPPGLAGLHYEQY
TRBV2	-	TRBJ2-7	ASSFYEQY
TRBV6-2/TRBV6-3	-	TRBJ2-7	ASSYRVPAYEQY
TRBV12-3/TRBV12-4	-	TRBJ1-3	ASRSITSGNTIY
TRBV29-1	-	TRBJ1-1	SVEGLSTEAF
TRBV6-2/TRBV6-3	TRBD1	TRBJ1-5	ASSHGTGDRKPQH
TRBV7-2	TRBD2	TRBJ2-5	ASSPWGRDETQY
TRBV7-8	-	TRBJ2-3	ASSLPQTDTQY
TRBV20-1	-	TRBJ2-3	SAPRPGRGEDTQY
TRBV20-1	TRBD1	TRBJ1-5	SARITPGQGSQPQH
TRBV20-1	-	TRBJ2-7	SARLIRDEQY
TRBV27	-	TRBJ2-7	ASSFGNLDGSYEQY
TRBV4-2	-	TRBJ1-1	ASSRLDARSPEAF
TRBV25-1	-	TRBJ2-3	ASRRQDTQY
TRBV2	-	TRBJ1-2	ASRSGGYT
TRBV6-1	TRBD1	TRBJ1-2	ASSEFSGQLINYGYT
TRBV3-1	-	TRBJ2-5	ASSQGLLLQETQY
TRBV29-1	-	TRBJ2-7	SGGTLNDEQY
TRBV5-1	TRBD2	TRBJ2-7	ASSVASGGVSYEQY
TRBV5-1	-	TRBJ1-5	ASSLFGTPNQPQH
TRBV5-5	-	TRBJ2-2	ASSFRLANTGELF
TRBV5-1	TRBD1	TRBJ2-7	ASSRENRGLEQY
TRBV20-1	-	TRBJ2-4	SAHHGSSENIQY
TRBV7-3	-	TRBJ1-2	ASSPYPFDGYT